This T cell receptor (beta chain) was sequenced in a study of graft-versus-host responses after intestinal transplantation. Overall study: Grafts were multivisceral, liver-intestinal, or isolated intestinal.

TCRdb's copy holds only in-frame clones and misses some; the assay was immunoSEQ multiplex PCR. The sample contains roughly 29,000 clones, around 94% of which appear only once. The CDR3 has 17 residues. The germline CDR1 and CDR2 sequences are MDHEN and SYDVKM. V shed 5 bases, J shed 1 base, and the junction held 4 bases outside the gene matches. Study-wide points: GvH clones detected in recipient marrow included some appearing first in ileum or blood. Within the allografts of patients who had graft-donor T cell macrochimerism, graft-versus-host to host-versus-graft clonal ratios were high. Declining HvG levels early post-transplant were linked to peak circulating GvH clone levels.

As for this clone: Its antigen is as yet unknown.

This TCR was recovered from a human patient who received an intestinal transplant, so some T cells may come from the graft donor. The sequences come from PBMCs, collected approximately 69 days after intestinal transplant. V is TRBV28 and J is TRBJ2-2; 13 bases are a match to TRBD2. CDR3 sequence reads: CASSPGLAGLNTGELFF. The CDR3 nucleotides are TGTGCCAGCAGTCCGGGACTAGCGGGGCTGAACACCGGGGAGCTGTTTTTT.